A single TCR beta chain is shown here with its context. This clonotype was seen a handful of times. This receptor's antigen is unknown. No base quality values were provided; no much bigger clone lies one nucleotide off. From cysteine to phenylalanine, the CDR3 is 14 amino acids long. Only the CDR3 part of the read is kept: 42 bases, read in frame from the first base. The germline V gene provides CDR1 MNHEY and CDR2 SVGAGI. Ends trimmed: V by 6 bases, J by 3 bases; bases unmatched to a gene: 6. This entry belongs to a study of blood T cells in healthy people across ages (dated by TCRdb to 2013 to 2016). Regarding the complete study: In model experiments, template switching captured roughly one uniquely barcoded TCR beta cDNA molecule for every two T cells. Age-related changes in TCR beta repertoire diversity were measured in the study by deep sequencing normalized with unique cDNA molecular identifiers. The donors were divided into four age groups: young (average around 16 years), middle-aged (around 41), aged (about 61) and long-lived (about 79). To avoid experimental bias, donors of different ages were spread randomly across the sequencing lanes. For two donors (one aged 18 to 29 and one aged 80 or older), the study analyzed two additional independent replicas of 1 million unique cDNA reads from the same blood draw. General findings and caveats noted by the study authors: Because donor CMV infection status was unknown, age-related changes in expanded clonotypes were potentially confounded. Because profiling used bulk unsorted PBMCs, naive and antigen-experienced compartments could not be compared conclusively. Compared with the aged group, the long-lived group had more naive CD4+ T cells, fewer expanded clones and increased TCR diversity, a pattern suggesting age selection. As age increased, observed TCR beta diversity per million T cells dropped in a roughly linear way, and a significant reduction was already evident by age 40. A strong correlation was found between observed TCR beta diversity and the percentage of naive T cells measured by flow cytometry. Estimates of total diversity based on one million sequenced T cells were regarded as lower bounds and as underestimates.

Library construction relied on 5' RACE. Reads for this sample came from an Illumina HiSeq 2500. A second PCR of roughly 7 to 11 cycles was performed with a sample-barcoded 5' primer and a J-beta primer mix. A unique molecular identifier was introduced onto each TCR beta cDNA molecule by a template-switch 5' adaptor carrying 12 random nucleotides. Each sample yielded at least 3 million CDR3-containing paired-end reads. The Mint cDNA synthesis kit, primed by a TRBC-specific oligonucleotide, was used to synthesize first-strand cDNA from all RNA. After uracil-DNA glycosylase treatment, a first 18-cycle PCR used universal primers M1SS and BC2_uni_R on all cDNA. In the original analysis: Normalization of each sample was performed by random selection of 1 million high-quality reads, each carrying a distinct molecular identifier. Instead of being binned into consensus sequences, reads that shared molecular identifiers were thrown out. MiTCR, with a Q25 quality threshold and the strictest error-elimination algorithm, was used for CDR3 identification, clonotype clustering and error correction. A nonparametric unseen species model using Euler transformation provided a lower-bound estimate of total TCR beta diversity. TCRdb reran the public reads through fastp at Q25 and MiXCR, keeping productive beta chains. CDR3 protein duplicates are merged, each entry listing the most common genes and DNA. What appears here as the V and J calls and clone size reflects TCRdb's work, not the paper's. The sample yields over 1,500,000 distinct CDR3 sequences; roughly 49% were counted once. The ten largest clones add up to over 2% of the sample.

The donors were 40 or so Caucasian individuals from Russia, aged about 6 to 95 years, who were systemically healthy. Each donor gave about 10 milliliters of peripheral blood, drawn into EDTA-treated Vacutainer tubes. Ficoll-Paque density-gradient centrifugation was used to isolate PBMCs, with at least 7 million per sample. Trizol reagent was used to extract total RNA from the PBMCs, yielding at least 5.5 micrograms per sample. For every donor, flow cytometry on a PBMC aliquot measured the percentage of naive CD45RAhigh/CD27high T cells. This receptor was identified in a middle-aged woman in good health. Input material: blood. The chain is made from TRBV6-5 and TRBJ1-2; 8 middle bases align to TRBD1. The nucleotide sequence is TGTGCCAGCAGCCCGATGGGACAGGACTATGGCTACACCTTC. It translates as CASSPMGQDYGYTF.